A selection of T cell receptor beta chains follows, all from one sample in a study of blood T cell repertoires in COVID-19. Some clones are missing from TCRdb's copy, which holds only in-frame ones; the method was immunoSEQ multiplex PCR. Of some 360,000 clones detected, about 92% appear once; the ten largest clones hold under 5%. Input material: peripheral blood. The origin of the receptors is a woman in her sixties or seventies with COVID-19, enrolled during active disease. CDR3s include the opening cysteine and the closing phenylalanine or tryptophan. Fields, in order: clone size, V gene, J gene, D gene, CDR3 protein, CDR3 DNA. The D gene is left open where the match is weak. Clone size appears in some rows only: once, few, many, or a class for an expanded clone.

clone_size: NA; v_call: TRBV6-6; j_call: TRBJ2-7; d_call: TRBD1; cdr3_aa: CASSYPDRGTSYEQYF; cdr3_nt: TGTGCCAGCAGTTACCCAGACAGGGGCACCTCCTACGAGCAGTACTTC
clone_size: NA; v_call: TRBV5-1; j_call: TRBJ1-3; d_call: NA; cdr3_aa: CASSLPGNSGNTIYF; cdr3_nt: TGCGCCAGCAGCTTGCCCGGGAACTCTGGAAACACCATATATTTT
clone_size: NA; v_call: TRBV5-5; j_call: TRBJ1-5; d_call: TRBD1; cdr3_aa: CASSSDRVGGPQHF; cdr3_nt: TGTGCCAGCAGCTCAGACAGGGTGGGGGGGCCCCAGCATTTT
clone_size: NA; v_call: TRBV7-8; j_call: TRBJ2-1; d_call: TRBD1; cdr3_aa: CASSVVLAGGSIEQFF; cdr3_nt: TGTGCCAGCAGCGTAGTATTAGCAGGGGGCTCGATTGAGCAGTTCTTC
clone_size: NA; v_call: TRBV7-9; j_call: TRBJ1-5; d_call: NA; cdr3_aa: CASSSAAPSNQPQHF; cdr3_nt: TGTGCCAGCAGCTCCGCGGCACCGAGCAATCAGCCCCAGCATTTT
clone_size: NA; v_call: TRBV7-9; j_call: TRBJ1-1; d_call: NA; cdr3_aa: CASSFSNTEAFF; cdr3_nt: TGTGCCAGCAGCTTCTCGAACACTGAAGCTTTCTTT
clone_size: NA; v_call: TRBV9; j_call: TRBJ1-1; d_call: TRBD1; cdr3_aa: CASSVEDRITEAFF; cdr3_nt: TGTGCCAGCAGCGTAGAGGACAGGATCACTGAAGCTTTCTTT
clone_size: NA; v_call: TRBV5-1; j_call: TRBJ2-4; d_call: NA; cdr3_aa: CASSLELAQNIQYF; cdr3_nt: TGCGCCAGCAGCTTGGAACTAGCTCAAAACATTCAGTACTTC
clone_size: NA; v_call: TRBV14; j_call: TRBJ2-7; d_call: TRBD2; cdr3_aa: CASSYSGGSRYEQYF; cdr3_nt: TGTGCCAGCAGTTATAGCGGGGGGTCGCGCTACGAGCAGTACTTC
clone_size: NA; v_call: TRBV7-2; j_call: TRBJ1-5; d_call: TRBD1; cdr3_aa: CASSFLPGTGVVQPQHF; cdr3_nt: TGTGCCAGCAGCTTCCTGCCAGGAACAGGGGTGGTCCAGCCCCAGCATTTT
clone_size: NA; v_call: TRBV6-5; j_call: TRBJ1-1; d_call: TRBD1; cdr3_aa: CASSPQGASNTEAFF; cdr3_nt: TGTGCCAGCAGTCCACAGGGGGCCTCGAACACTGAAGCTTTCTTT
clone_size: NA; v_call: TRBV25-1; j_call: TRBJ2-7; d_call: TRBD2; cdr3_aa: CASSELGRGGHLYEQYF; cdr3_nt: TGTGCCAGCAGTGAACTTGGGCGGGGGGGCCATTTGTACGAGCAGTACTTC
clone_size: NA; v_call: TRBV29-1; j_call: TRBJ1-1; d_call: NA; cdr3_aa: CSVEADTLNTEAFF; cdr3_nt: TGCAGCGTTGAAGCCGACACACTGAACACTGAAGCTTTCTTT
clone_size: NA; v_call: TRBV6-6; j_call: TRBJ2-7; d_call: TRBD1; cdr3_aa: CASSLRDRVSEQYF; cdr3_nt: TGTGCCAGCAGTCTTCGGGACAGGGTTTCCGAGCAGTACTTC
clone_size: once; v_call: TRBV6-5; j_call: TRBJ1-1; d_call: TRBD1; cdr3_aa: CASSNPGTGEAFF; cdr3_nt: TGTGCCAGCAGCAACCCCGGGACAGGAGAAGCTTTCTTT
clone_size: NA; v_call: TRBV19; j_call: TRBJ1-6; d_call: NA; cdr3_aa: CATRKQSSYNSPLHF; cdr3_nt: TGTGCCACCCGAAAACAGAGCTCCTATAATTCACCCCTCCACTTT
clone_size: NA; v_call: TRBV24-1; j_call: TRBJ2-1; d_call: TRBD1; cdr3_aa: CATSESGTGNYNEQFF; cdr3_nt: TGTGCCACCAGTGAGTCCGGGACAGGGAACTACAATGAGCAGTTCTTC
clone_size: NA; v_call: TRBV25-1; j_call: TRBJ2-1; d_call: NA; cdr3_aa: CASSGTNLYNEQFF; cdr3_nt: TGTGCCAGCAGCGGGACAAACTTGTACAATGAGCAGTTCTTC
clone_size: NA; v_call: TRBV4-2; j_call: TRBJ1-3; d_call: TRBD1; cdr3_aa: CASSQVGTGAAGNTIYF; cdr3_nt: TGTGCCAGCAGCCAAGTAGGAACAGGGGCGGCTGGAAACACCATATATTTT
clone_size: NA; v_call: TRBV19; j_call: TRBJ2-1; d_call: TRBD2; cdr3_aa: CASSISGGLYNEQFF; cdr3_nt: TGTGCCAGTAGTATAAGCGGGGGGCTATACAATGAGCAGTTCTTC
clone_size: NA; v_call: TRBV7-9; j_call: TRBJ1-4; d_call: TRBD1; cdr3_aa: CASSLWTGGHEKLFF; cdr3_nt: TGTGCCAGCAGCTTATGGACAGGGGGGCATGAAAAACTGTTTTTT
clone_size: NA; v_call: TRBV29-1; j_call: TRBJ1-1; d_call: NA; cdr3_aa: CSVVERTEAFF; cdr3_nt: TGCAGCGTTGTCGAGCGCACTGAAGCTTTCTTT
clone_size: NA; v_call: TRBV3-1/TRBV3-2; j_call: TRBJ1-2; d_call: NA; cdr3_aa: CASLQGFGYTF; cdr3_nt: TGTGCCAGCCTTCAGGGGTTCGGCTACACCTTC
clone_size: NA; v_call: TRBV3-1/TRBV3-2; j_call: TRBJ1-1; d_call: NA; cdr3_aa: CASRGAAEAFF; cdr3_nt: TGTGCCAGCAGGGGGGCAGCTGAAGCTTTCTTT
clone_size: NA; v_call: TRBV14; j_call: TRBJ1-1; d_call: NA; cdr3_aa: CASSEAGWVTEAFF; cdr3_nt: TGTGCCAGCAGCGAAGCCGGGTGGGTCACTGAAGCTTTCTTT
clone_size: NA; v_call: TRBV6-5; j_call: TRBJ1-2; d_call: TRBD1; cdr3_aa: CASCSRDRANYGYTF; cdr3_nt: TGTGCCAGTTGTTCCCGGGACAGGGCTAACTATGGCTACACCTTC
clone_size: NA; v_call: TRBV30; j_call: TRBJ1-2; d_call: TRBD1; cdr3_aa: CAWSLPGQIYGYTF; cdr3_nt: TGTGCCTGGAGTTTACCGGGACAGATTTATGGCTACACCTTC
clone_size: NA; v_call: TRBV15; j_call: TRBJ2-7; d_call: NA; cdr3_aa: CATSTPAGLEQYF; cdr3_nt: TGTGCCACCAGCACACCCGCGGGTCTAGAGCAGTACTTC
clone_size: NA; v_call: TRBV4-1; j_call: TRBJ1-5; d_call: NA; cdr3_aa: CASSQLFAGLNQPQHF; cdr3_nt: TGCGCCAGCAGCCAACTCTTCGCGGGCCTCAATCAGCCCCAGCATTTT
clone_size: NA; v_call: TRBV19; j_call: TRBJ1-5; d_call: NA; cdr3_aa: CASSIVGSSLSNQPQHF; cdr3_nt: TGTGCCAGTAGTATAGTCGGCAGTAGCCTTAGCAATCAGCCCCAGCATTTT
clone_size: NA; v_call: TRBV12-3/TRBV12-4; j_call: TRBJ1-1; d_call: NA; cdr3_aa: CASSGGTEAFF; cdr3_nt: TGTGCCAGCAGTGGGGGGACTGAAGCTTTCTTT
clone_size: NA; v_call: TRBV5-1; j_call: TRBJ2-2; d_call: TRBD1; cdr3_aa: CASSLGQGLTGELFF; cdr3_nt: TGCGCCAGCAGCTTGGGACAGGGCCTCACCGGGGAGCTGTTTTTT
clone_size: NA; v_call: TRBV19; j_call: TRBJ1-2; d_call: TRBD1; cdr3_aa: CASSIVRQGAYTF; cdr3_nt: TGTGCCAGTAGTATAGTCCGACAGGGAGCCTACACCTTC
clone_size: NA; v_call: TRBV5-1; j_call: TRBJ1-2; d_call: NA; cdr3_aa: CASSLAPGIYGYTF; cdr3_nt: TGCGCCAGCAGCTTGGCCCCAGGGATCTATGGCTACACCTTC
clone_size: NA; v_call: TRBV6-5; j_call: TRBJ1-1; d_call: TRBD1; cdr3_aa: CASSPRDSGAFF; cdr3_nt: TGTGCCAGCAGTCCCAGGGACAGCGGAGCTTTCTTT
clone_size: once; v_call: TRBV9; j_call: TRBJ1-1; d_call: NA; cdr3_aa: CASSVGTAYTEAFF; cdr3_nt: TGTGCCAGCAGCGTAGGGACAGCATACACTGAAGCTTTCTTT
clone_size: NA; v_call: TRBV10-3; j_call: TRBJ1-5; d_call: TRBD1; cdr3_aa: CAISTTSDRGNQPQHF; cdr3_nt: TGTGCCATCAGCACCACCAGTGACAGGGGCAATCAGCCCCAGCATTTT
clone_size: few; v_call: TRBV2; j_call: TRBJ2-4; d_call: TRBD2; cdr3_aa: CASGGTSGGATKNIQYF; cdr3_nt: TGTGCCAGCGGCGGGACTAGCGGGGGGGCGACCAAAAACATTCAGTACTTC
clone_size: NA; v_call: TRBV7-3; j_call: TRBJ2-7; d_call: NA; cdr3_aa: CASSLTRVSEQYF; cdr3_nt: TGTGCCAGCAGCTTAACCAGGGTAAGCGAGCAGTACTTC
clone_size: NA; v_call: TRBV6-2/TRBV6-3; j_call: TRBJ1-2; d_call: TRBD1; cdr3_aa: CASSLWTGSSGYTF; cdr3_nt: TGTGCCAGCAGTCTCTGGACAGGGTCGAGTGGCTACACCTTC
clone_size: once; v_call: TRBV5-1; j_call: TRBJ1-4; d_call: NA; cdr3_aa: CASSDSSTNEKLFF; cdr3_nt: TGCGCCAGCAGCGACAGCTCAACTAATGAAAAACTGTTTTTT